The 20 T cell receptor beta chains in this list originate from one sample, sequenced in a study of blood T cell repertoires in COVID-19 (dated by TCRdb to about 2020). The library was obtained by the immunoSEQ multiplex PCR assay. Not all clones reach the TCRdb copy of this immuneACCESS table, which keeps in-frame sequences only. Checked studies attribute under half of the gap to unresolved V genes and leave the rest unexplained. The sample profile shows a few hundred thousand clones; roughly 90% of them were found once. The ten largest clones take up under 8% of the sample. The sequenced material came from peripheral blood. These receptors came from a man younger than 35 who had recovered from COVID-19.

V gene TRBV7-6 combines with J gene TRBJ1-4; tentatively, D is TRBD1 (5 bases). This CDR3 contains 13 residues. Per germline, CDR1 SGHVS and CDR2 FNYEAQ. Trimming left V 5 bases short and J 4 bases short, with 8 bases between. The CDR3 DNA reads TGTGCCAGCAGCGGGGCGCTTAATGAAAAACTGTTTTTT. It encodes CASSGALNEKLFF.

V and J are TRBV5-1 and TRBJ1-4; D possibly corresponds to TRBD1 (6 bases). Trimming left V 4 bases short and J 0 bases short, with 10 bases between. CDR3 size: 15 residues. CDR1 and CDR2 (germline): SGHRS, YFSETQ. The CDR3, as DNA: TGCGCCAGCAGCAATTCAGGGGCAACTAATGAAAAACTGTTTTTT. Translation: CASSNSGATNEKLFF. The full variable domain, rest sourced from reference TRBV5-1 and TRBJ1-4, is KAGVTQTPRYLIKTRGQQVTLSCSPISGHRSVSWYQQTPGQGLQFLFEYFSETQRNKGNFPGRFSGRQFSNSRSEMNVSTLELGDSALYLCASSNSGATNEKLFFGSGTQLSVL.

The CDR3 nucleotides read TGTGCCAGCAGCAACCCGCTGGACTCAAGCTCTGGAAACACCATATATTTT. It yields the protein CASSNPLDSSSGNTIYF. The V gene is TRBV7-9, the J gene TRBJ1-3; D gene unclear. This CDR3 is 17 amino acids long. Per the germline V gene, CDR1 is SEHNR and CDR2 is FQNEAQ (reference sequence). V lost 5 bases to trimming and J lost 0 bases, with 17 bases between them.

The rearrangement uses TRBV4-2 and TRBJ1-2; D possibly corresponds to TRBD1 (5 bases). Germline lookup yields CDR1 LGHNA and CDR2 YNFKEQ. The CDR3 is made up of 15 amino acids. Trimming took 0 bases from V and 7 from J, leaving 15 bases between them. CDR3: CASSQERAGDGGYTF. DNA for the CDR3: TGTGCCAGCAGCCAAGAGCGGGCGGGGGATGGTGGCTACACCTTC.

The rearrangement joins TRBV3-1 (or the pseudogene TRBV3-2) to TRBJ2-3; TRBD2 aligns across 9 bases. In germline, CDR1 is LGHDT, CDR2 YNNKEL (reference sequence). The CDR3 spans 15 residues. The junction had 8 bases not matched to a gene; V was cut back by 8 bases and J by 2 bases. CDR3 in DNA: TGTGCCAGCGCGGATAGCGGGAGTGTCACAGATACGCAGTATTTT. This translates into CASADSGSVTDTQYF.

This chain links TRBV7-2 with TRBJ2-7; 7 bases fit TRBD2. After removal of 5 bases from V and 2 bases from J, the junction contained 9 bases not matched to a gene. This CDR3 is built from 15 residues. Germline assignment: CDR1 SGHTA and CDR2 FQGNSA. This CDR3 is CASSPPGRGAYEQYF. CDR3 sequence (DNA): TGTGCCAGCAGCCCCCCGGGCCGGGGGGCCTACGAGCAGTACTTC.

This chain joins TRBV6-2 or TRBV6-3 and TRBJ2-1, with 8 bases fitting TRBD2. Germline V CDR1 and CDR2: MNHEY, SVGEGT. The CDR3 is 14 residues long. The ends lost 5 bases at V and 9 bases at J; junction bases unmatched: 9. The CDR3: CASSQVAGFTEQFF. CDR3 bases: TGTGCCAGCAGTCAGGTAGCGGGATTTACTGAGCAGTTCTTC.

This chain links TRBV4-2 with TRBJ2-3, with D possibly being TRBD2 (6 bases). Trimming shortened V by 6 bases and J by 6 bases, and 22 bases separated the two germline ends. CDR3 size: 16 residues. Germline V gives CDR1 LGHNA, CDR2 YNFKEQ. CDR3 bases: TGTGCCAGCAGGGGGACTCCTGGAAATCCCGCGGATACGCAGTATTTT. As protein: CASRGTPGNPADTQYF.

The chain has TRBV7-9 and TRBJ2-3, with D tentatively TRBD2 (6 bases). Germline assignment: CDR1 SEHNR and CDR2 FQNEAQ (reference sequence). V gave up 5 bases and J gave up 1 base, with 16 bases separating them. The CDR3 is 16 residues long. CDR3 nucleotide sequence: TGTGCCAGCAGCCGCTGGGACTCAAAGGGCACAGATACGCAGTATTTT. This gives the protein CASSRWDSKGTDTQYF.

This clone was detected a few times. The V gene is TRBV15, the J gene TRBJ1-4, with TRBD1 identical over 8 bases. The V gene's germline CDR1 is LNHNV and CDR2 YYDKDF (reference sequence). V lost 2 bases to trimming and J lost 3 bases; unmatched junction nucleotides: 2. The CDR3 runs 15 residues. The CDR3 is CATSRQGASNEKLFF. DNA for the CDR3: TGTGCCACCAGCAGACAGGGGGCATCTAATGAAAAACTGTTTTTT.

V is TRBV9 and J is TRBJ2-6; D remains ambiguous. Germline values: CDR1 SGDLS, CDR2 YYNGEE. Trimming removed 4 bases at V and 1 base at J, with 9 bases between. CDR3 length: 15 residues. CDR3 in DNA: TGTGCCAGCAGCCAATACAAATCTGGGGCCAACGTCCTGACTTTC. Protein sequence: CASSQYKSGANVLTF.

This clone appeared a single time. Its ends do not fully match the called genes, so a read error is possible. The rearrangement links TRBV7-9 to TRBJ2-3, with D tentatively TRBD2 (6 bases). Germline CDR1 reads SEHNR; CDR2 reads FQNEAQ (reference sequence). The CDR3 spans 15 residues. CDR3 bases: TGTGCCAGCACCTTACCGGGACTTAGCACAGATACGCAGTATTTT. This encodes CASTLPGLSTDTQYF.

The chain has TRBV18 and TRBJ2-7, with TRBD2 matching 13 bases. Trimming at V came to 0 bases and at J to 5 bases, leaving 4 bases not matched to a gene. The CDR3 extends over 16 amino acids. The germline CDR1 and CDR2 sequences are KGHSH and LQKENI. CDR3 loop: CASSPPRTSGGDEQYF. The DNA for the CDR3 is TGTGCCAGCTCACCACCCCGGACTAGCGGGGGAGACGAGCAGTACTTC.

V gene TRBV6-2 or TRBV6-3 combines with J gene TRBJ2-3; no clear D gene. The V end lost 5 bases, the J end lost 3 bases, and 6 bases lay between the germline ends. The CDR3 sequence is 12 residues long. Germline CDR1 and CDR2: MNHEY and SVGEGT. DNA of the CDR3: TGTGCCAGCAGTCTACAGACAGATACGCAGTATTTT. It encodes CASSLQTDTQYF.

The CDR3: CASSAAGTGGRLLTQYF. Here the CDR3 DNA reads TGTGCCAGTAGTGCCGCCGGGACAGGGGGTCGACTACTAACGCAGTACTTC. V gene TRBV19 combines with J gene TRBJ2-7; 11 bases are a match to TRBD1. The CDR3 loop spans 17 amino acids. Germline trimming cut 5 bases from V and 9 bases from J; bases unmatched to any gene: 18. CDR1 and CDR2 (germline): LNHDA, SQIVND (reference sequence). Full variable domain (outside the CDR3, taken from reference TRBV19 and TRBJ2-7): DGGITQSPKYLFRKEGQNVTLSCEQNLNHDAMYWYRQDPGQGLRLIYYSQIVNDFQKGDIAEGYSVSREKKESFPLTVTSAQKNPTAFYLCASSAAGTGGRLLTQYFGPGTRLTVT.

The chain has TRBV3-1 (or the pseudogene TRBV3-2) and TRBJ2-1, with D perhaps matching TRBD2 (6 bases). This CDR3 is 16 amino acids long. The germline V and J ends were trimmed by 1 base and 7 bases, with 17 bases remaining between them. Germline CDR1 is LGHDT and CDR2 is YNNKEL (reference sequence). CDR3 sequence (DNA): TGTGCCAGCAGCCAAGGAATGGCGGGGCGACGGAATGAGCAGTTCTTC. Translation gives CASSQGMAGRRNEQFF.

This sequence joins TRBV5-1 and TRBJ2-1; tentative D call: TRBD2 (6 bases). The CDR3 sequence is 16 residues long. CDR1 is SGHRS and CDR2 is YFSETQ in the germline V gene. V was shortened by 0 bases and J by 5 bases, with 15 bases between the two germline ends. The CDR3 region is CASSLVRGFANNEQFF. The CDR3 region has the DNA TGCGCCAGCAGCTTGGTGCGGGGTTTCGCGAACAATGAGCAGTTCTTC.

CDR3 protein: CASSLLGTPLNSYNEQFF. The CDR3 DNA reads TGTGCCAGCAGTTTATTGGGGACACCTTTAAATTCCTACAATGAGCAGTTCTTC. This rearrangement joins TRBV27 to TRBJ2-1; the D gene is possibly TRBD1 (6 bases). CDR3 length: 18 residues. The germline V gene encodes CDR1 MNHEY and CDR2 SMNVEV (reference sequence). Trimming took off 1 base at V and 1 base at J, with 17 bases between the two ends.

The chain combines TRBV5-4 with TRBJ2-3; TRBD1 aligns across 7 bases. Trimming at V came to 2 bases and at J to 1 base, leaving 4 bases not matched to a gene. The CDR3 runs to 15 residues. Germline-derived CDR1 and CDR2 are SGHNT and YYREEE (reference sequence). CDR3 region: CASSFLGQGTDTQYF. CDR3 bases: TGTGCCAGCAGCTTTCTCGGACAGGGCACAGATACGCAGTATTTT.

The CDR3 DNA reads as TGTGCCAGCTCACCTACGACAGGGACCTCCTACGAGCAGTACTTC. Its translation is CASSPTTGTSYEQYF. The chain links TRBV18 to TRBJ2-7; 7 bases are a match to TRBD1. CDR3 length: 15 amino acids. Germline CDR1 reads KGHSH; CDR2 reads LQKENI. Trimming took 3 bases from V and 0 from J; bases not matched to a gene: 5.